This TCR beta chain was captured in a study of T cell repertoires in cytomegalovirus infection. Study as a whole: An indication of both CMV infection and matching HLA type came from public TCR beta signatures. General study points: In two of eight donors, the top clonotype was HLA-C-restricted CMV-specific.

The ends lost 1 base at V and 6 bases at J; junction bases unmatched: 4. CDR1 SGHTA and CDR2 FQGNSA come from the germline V gene. This CDR3 spans 15 amino acids. This clonotype has ten or more counts. Its specificity is unknown. Using its own MiXCR run on the reads, TCRdb lists one record per CDR3 protein. The table has some 150,000 distinct CDR3 sequences, about 6.3% seen once. This rearrangement joins TRBV7-2 to TRBJ1-5, with 9 bases lining up with TRBD1. This sequence was found in a human donor in good health (CMV status not recorded). Some clones in this sample may be carry-over from other donors' samples. The specimen sequenced was PBMCs. The CDR3 sequence: CASSLGTGVFQPQHF. The CDR3 DNA is TGTGCCAGCAGCTTAGGGACAGGGGTTTTTCAGCCCCAGCATTTT.